This TCR beta chain was obtained from a study of CD8 T cells in ankylosing spondylitis. TCRdb recomputed calls from the 5' RACE reads with MiXCR, one row per CDR3 protein. Seen here are some 270,000 distinct CDR3 sequences, roughly 32% observed once, and the top ten hold 3.5% to 4.5%. This clonotype was seen a few times. No antigen is known for it. General study results and limits: Matched synovial fluid from ankylosing spondylitis patients was reported to be enriched for disease-linked clones.

The CDR3 spans 20 residues. The V end lost 2 bases, the J end lost 3 bases, and 29 bases lay between the germline ends. The germline V gene encodes CDR1 LGHDT and CDR2 YNNKEL (reference sequence). The sequence came from a male donor with ankylosing spondylitis or in good health (not recorded which). The chain employs TRBV3-1 and TRBJ2-7; D is uncertain. Sequencing used blood, either unsorted or a sorted T cell fraction (not recorded which). The CDR3 DNA follows: TGTGCCAGCAGCCAAAGAAGTGTGGTTGGTTGGGTTGCAAAGAACTACGAGCAGTACTTC. Protein sequence: CASSQRSVVGWVAKNYEQYF.